These T cell receptor beta chains were read from a single sample in a study of cytomegalovirus exposure and HLA in healthy donors. Sequencing was performed with immunoSEQ multiplex PCR; in TCRdb, only in-frame clones are kept and a portion is missing. Of some 170,000 clones in the sample, roughly 85% were seen once. The sample comprised PBMCs. The source is a man between 40 and 49 years old in good health and CMV-seropositive. Both conserved end residues are part of each CDR3. A D gene is named only where the DNA matches it firmly. Some rows mark clone size as missing; the rest say once, few, many or name a class of expanded clone.

J	D	V	size	DNA	CDR3
TRBJ2-1	-	TRBV6-1	-	TGTGCCAGCAGTGAAATAAATAGCTCCTACAATGAGCAGTTCTTC	CASSEINSSYNEQFF
TRBJ2-7	TRBD1	TRBV29-1	-	TGCAGCGTGCTACACAGGGGTTTGTCCGAGCAGTACTTC	CSVLHRGLSEQYF
TRBJ2-1	-	TRBV7-9	once	TGTGCCAGCAGCTTAGCCGGGAGCTCCTACAATGAGCAGTTCTTC	CASSLAGSSYNEQFF
TRBJ2-7	-	TRBV11-2	-	TGTGCCAGCAGCTTAATCGTCGGAGCTAGCGAGCAGTACTTC	CASSLIVGASEQYF
TRBJ1-2	TRBD1	TRBV6-5	-	TGTGCCAGCAGAGGACAGGGGTCGGATGGCTACACCTTC	CASRGQGSDGYTF
TRBJ2-7	TRBD2	TRBV19	-	TGTGCCAGTAGTATAAACTCCGGACTAGCGGGAGGCGAGCAGTACTTC	CASSINSGLAGGEQYF
TRBJ2-2	-	TRBV11-2	-	TGTGCCAGCACCCACACGGGTGGGGAGAGCACCGGGGAGCTGTTTTTT	CASTHTGGESTGELFF
TRBJ1-2	TRBD1	TRBV10-3	-	TGTGCCATCAGTGATCACACAGGGGTCAATGGCTACACCTTC	CAISDHTGVNGYTF
TRBJ2-7	TRBD2	TRBV10-1	-	TGCGCCAGCAGTCGGAGCGGGAGGGTCTACGAGCAGTACTTC	CASSRSGRVYEQYF
TRBJ2-5	-	TRBV7-9	once	TGTGCCAGCAGCTCCATGGAGACCCAGTACTTC	CASSSMETQYF
TRBJ2-1	TRBD2	TRBV7-8	once	TGTGCCAGCAGCTCGCTGACTAGCGCCCACAATGAGCAGTTCTTC	CASSSLTSAHNEQFF
TRBJ2-7	TRBD2	TRBV28	-	TGTGCCAGCAGTTCCCACCATGCGGGAGGGCCGTACGAGCAGTACTTC	CASSSHHAGGPYEQYF
TRBJ1-2	-	TRBV12-5	-	TGTGCTAGTGGTTTGACCGGGACACCGGTAGGCTACACCTTC	CASGLTGTPVGYTF
TRBJ2-3	TRBD2	TRBV9	-	TGTGCCAGCAGCTCCAGACTAGCGGGAGACACAGATACGCAGTATTTT	CASSSRLAGDTDTQYF
TRBJ2-3	TRBD2	TRBV5-1	-	TGCGCCAGCAGCGTGGCGCTACTAGCGGGAGGGGTGGATACGCAGTATTTT	CASSVALLAGGVDTQYF
TRBJ2-1	-	TRBV6-1	-	TGTGCCAGCAGTGGGACAGCCTCCTACAATGAGCAGTTCTTC	CASSGTASYNEQFF
TRBJ1-1	-	TRBV5-4	-	TGTGCCAGCACGCCGGGGGGGAGGGCGAGGAACACTGAAGCTTTCTTT	CASTPGGRARNTEAFF